These 15 T cell receptor beta chains were all obtained from the same sample, sequenced in a study of neurological immune-mediated disorders. In TCRdb, the 5' RACE reads were re-called with MiXCR into one record per CDR3 protein. The repertoire holds 65,000 to 70,000 distinct CDR3 sequences, with 3.9% as singletons. The material sequenced was PBMCs. The receptors stem from a man aged 30 to 39 with multiple sclerosis.

The chain recombines TRBV9 with TRBJ2-7; D may correspond to TRBD1 or TRBD2 (5 bases each). Trimming removed 0 bases at V and 2 bases at J, with 12 bases between. The length of the CDR3 is 15 residues. The germline gives CDR1 SGDLS, CDR2 YYNGEE. The CDR3 bases are TGTGCCAGCAGCGTAGCAGGGAGAGGAACCTACGAGCAGTACTTC. This encodes CASSVAGRGTYEQYF. The variable domain in full, completed from reference TRBV9 and TRBJ2-7, reads DSGVTQTPKHLITATGQRVTLRCSPRSGDLSVYWYQQSLDQGLQFLIQYYNGEERAKGNILERFSAQQFPDLHSELNLSSLELGDSALYFCASSVAGRGTYEQYFGPGTRLTVT.

This clonotype was recorded many times. The rearrangement uses TRBV5-6 and TRBJ2-1; the match to TRBD2 covers 11 bases. Trimming took 2 bases from V and 6 from J; bases not matched to a gene: 10. CDR1 is SGHDT and CDR2 is YYEEEE in the germline V gene. The CDR3 covers 17 residues. CDR3 in DNA: TGTGCCAGCAGCTTTAGACTAGCGGGACATAGCCCCAATGAGCAGTTCTTC. Translating it yields CASSFRLAGHSPNEQFF.

This clonotype was detected many times. The rearrangement joins TRBV28 to TRBJ2-1; 15 bases line up with TRBD2. This CDR3 is built from 17 residues. CDR1 is MDHEN, CDR2 SYDVKM, per germline. V shed 5 bases, J shed 9 bases, and the junction held 11 bases outside the gene matches. CDR3: CASSPQRTSGGATEQFF. The CDR3 nucleotides are TGTGCCAGCAGTCCCCAGCGGACTAGCGGGGGGGCCACTGAGCAGTTCTTC.

This clonotype was counted at least ten times. V usage is TRBV6-5 and J usage is TRBJ1-1; 7 bases fit TRBD1. With V trimmed by 6 bases and J by 1 base, 5 bases remained unmatched. The CDR3 runs to 14 residues. CDR1 is MNHEY and CDR2 is SVGAGI in the germline V gene. In nucleotides, the CDR3 is TGTGCCAGCAGCCGCGACAGGGCGAACACTGAAGCTTTCTTT. This gives the protein CASSRDRANTEAFF.

This clonotype came up many times. The V gene is TRBV6-5, the J gene TRBJ1-1; 8 positions match TRBD1. Germline V gene sequence: CDR1 MNHEY, CDR2 SVGAGI. The CDR3 runs to 13 residues. The V gene end was trimmed by 7 bases and the J gene end by 4 bases; junction bases not matched to a gene: 5. Written as DNA, the CDR3 is TGTGCCAGCACCGACAGGGGAAGCACTGAAGCTTTCTTT. It translates to CASTDRGSTEAFF.

This clonotype was found many times. This chain connects TRBV4-3 to TRBJ1-4, with unresolved D. From germline, CDR1 is LGHNA and CDR2 YSLEER. This CDR3 comprises 13 residues. The V and J ends lost 4 bases and 11 bases respectively, with 14 bases between them. This CDR3 is CASSPRVVGKLFF. In DNA, the CDR3 is TGCGCCAGCAGCCCTCGGGTTGTTGGGAAACTGTTTTTT.

This clonotype appeared a few times. The chain couples TRBV5-1 to TRBJ2-7, with 9 nucleotides matching TRBD1. Per the germline V gene, CDR1 is SGHRS and CDR2 is YFSETQ. V shed 5 bases, J shed 2 bases, and the junction held 5 bases outside the gene matches. CDR3 length: 14 residues. This chain's CDR3 is CASSGTGRTYEQYF. The CDR3 DNA sequence: TGCGCCAGCAGTGGGACAGGGAGAACCTACGAGCAGTACTTC.

A remark on this clonotype: At one of its ends the junction is not consistent with the germline gene, which may arise from a read error. The chain carries TRBV20-1 and TRBJ1-6; TRBD1 aligns across 9 bases. Germline CDR1 and CDR2: DFQATT and SNEGSKA (reference sequence). The CDR3 runs to 18 residues. CDR3 region: CSARGTGGRRSYNSPLNF. The CDR3 bases are TGCAGTGCTAGAGGTACAGGGGGCAGAAGATCCTATAATTCACCCCTCAACTTT.

This clonotype was seen ten or more times. This chain links TRBV6-1 with TRBJ2-7, with a possible D match to TRBD1 (6 bases). This CDR3 contains 15 residues. Germline CDR1 MNHNS, CDR2 SASEGT. Trimming removed 2 bases from V and 2 bases from J, with 13 bases in between. The CDR3 bases are TGTGCCAGCAGTGAACGGCCAGGGGAAGCCTACGAGCAGTACTTC. The encoded protein is CASSERPGEAYEQYF.

This clonotype turned up a few times. Since a much larger clone is just one base distant, this may be a read error. J is TRBJ2-3 and V is TRBV6-5; 7 nucleotides line up with TRBD1. Germline CDR1 MNHEY, CDR2 SVGAGI. The CDR3 has 14 residues. V trimming: 11 bases; J trimming: 1 base; junction bases outside the gene matches: 9. CDR3 sequence reads: CAVRTGIGTDTQYF. The CDR3 DNA follows: TGTGCCGTTAGGACAGGAATCGGCACAGATACGCAGTATTTT.

This clonotype appeared many times. This chain uses TRBV5-1 with TRBJ1-2, with 7 nucleotides matching TRBD1. Germline trimming cut 0 bases from V and 2 bases from J; bases unmatched to any gene: 4. This CDR3 contains 15 residues. Germline V lookup: CDR1 SGHRS, CDR2 YFSETQ. The CDR3 region is CASSLVTGVNYGYTF. The CDR3 nucleotides read TGCGCCAGCAGCTTGGTAACAGGGGTGAACTATGGCTACACCTTC.

This clonotype was recorded many times. The rearrangement joins TRBV7-8 to TRBJ1-3; the D is unclear. CDR3 length: 15 amino acids. V lost 0 bases to trimming and J lost 2 bases, with 8 bases between them. The germline gives CDR1 SGHVS, CDR2 FQNEAQ. The CDR3 protein is CASSLAMGTGNTIYF. CDR3 DNA sequence: TGTGCCAGCAGCTTAGCGATGGGGACTGGAAACACCATATATTTT. The full variable domain, completed using reference TRBV7-8 and TRBJ1-3, is GAGVSQSPRYKVAKRGQDVALRCDPISGHVSLFWYQQALGQGPEFLTYFQNEAQLDKSGLPSDRFFAERPEGSVSTLKIQRTQQEDSAVYLCASSLAMGTGNTIYFGEGSWLTVV.

This clonotype was found many times. This sequence joins TRBV18 and TRBJ2-1; D not certain. Germline assignment: CDR1 KGHSH and CDR2 LQKENI. CDR3 size: 16 residues. V was clipped by 6 bases and J by 0 bases, with 15 bases between them. The CDR3 DNA reads as TGTGCCAGCTCCCTGACTCCGTACAGCTCCTACAATGAGCAGTTCTTC. Translated, it gives CASSLTPYSSYNEQFF.

This clonotype showed up many times. The chain is built from TRBV29-1 and TRBJ1-2; perhaps TRBD1 as D (6 bases). Germline CDR1 SQVTM, CDR2 ANQGSEA. This CDR3 spans 15 amino acids. V was trimmed by 5 bases and J by 0 bases, leaving 16 bases between them. CDR3 protein: CSVPPKGGPNYGYTF. As DNA, the CDR3 is TGCAGCGTTCCCCCAAAGGGGGGGCCTAACTATGGCTACACCTTC. The full variable domain, completed using reference TRBV29-1 and TRBJ1-2, is SAVISQKPSRDICQRGTSLTIQCQVDSQVTMMFWYRQQPGQSLTLIATANQGSEATYESGFVIDKFPISRPNLTFSTLTVSNMSPEDSSIYLCSVPPKGGPNYGYTFGSGTRLTVV.

The chain recombines TRBV18 with TRBJ2-1; TRBD1 matches at 10 bases. V shed 0 bases and J 9 bases; nucleotides not matched to a gene: 5. The CDR3 runs 15 residues. CDR1 is KGHSH, CDR2 LQKENI, per germline. The CDR3 sequence: CASSPPSTGGAEQFF. In DNA form, the CDR3 reads TGTGCCAGCTCACCACCGTCGACAGGGGGCGCTGAGCAGTTCTTC.